The clone carrying this T cell receptor beta chain has a handful of counts. Its antigen is unknown. This record comes from a study of cytomegalovirus exposure and HLA in healthy donors. The PCR contained 60 Vbeta and 13 Jbeta primers. Sequencing was performed with immunoSEQ multiplex PCR; in TCRdb, only in-frame clones are kept and a portion is missing. The data show about 130,000 clones, around 80% seen once. General study points: A cluster of highly shared sequence variants was likely a sequencing artifact.

The sample taken for sequencing was PBMCs. The sequence derives from a woman between 40 and 50 years old in good health and CMV-seronegative.

This CDR3 is CASSKVPRDSDLRNGELFF. As DNA, the CDR3 is TGTGCCAGCAGCAAAGTACCCCGAGACTCAGACTTGAGAAACGGGGAGCTGTTTTTT. The chain has TRBV21-1 and TRBJ2-2; the D segment call TRBD2 is taken from the table without a DNA check. TRBV21-1 counts as a pseudogene. This CDR3 contains 19 residues.